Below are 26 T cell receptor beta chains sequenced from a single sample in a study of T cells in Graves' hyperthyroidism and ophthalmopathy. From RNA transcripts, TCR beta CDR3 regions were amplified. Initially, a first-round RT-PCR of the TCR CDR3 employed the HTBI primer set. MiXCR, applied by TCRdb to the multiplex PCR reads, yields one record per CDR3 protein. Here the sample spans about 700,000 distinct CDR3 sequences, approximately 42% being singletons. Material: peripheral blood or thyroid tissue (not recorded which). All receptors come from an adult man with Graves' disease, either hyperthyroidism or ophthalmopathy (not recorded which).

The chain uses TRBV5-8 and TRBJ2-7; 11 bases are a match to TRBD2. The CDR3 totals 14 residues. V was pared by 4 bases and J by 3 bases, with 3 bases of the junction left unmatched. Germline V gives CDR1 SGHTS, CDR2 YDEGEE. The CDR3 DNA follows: TGTGCCAGCAGCCTGACTAGCGGGAACTACGAGCAGTACTTC. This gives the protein CASSLTSGNYEQYF.

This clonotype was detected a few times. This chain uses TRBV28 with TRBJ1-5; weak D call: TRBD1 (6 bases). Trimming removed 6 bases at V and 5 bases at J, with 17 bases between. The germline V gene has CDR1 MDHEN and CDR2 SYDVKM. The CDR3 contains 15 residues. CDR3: CASRRGSGAYQPQHF. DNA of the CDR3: TGTGCCAGCAGACGTGGGTCAGGGGCGTATCAGCCCCAGCATTTT. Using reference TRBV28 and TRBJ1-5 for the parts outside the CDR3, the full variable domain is DVKVTQSSRYLVKRTGEKVFLECVQDMDHENMFWYRQDPGLGLRLIYFSYDVKMKEKGDIPEGYSVSREKKERFSLILESASTNQTSMYLCASRRGSGAYQPQHFGDGTRLSIL.

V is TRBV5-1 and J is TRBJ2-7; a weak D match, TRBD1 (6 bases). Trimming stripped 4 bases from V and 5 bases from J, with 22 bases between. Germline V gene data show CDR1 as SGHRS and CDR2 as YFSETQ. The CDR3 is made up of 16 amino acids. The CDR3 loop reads CASSTHWSGETDEQYF. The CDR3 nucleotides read TGCGCCAGCAGCACCCACTGGTCAGGGGAAACGGACGAGCAGTACTTC. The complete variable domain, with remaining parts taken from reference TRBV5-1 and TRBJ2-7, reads KAGVTQTPRYLIKTRGQQVTLSCSPISGHRSVSWYQQTPGQGLQFLFEYFSETQRNKGNFPGRFSGRQFSNSRSEMNVSTLELGDSALYLCASSTHWSGETDEQYFGPGTRLTVT.

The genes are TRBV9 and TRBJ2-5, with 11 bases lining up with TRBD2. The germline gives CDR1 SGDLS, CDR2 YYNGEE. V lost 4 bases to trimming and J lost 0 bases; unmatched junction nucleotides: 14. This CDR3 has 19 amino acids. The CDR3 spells CASSQDLPSGRTNQETQYF. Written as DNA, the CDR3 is TGTGCCAGCAGCCAAGATCTTCCTAGCGGGAGGACGAACCAAGAGACCCAGTACTTC.

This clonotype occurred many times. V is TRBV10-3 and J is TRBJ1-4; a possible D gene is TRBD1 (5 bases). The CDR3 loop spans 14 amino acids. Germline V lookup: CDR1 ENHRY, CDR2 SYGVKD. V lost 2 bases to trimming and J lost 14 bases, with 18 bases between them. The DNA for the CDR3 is TGTGCCATCAGTGAGGCAGGTGTGAGGGGCGGTCTGTTTTTT. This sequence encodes CAISEAGVRGGLFF.

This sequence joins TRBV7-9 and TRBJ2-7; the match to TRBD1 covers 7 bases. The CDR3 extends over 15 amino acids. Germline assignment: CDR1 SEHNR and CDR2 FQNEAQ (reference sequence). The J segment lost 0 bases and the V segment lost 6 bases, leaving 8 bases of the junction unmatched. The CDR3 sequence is CASSFSPGGSYEQYF. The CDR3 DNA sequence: TGTGCCAGCAGTTTCTCTCCAGGGGGCTCCTACGAGCAGTACTTC.

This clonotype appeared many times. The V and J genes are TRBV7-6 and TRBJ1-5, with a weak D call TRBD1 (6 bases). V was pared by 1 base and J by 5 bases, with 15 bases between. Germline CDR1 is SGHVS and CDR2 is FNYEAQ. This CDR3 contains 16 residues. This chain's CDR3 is CASSLEGGQGHQPQHF. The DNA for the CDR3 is TGTGCCAGCAGCTTAGAGGGGGGCCAAGGGCATCAGCCCCAGCATTTT.

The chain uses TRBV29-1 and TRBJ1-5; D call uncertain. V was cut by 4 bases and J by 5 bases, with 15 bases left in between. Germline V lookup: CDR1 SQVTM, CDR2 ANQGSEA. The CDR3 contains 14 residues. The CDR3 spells CSVGPGRLDQPQHF. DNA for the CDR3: TGCAGCGTTGGCCCCGGACGGTTAGATCAGCCCCAGCATTTT.

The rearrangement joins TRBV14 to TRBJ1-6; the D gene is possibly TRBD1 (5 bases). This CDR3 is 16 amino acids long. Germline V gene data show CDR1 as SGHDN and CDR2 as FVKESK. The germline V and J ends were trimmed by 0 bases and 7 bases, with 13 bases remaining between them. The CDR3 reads CASSQDRAGRNSPLHF. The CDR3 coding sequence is TGTGCCAGCAGCCAAGATCGGGCAGGGAGGAATTCACCCCTCCACTTT.

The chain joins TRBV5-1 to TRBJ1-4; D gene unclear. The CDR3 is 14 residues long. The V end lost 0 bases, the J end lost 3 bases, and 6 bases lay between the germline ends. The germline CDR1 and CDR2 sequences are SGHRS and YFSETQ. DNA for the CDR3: TGCGCCAGCAGCTTGGCCAGCTCTAATGAAAAACTGTTTTTT. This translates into CASSLASSNEKLFF.

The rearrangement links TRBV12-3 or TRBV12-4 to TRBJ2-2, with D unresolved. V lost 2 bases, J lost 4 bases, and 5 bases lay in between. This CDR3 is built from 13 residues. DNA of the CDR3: TGTGCCAGCAGTTTATCCAGCACCGGGGAGCTGTTTTTT. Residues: CASSLSSTGELFF.

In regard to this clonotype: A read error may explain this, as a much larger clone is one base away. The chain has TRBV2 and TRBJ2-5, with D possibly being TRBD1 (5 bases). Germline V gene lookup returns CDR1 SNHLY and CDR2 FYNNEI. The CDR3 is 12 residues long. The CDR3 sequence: CASTGFQETQCF. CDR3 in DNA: TGTGCCAGCACAGGGTTTCAGGAGACCCAGTGCTTC.

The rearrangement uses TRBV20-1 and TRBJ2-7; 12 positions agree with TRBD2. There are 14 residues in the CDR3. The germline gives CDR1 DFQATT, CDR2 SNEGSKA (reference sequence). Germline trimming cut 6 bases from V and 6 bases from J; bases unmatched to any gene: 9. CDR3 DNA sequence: TGCAGTGCGGGATCTGGACTAGCGGGAACCGAGCAGTACTTC. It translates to CSAGSGLAGTEQYF.

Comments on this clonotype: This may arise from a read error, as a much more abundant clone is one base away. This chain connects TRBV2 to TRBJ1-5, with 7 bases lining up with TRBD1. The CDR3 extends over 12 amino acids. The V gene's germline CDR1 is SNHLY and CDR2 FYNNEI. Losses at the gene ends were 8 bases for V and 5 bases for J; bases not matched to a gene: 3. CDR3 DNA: TGTGCCAGCGGGACAGACGATCAGCCCCAGCATTTT. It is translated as CASGTDDQPQHF.

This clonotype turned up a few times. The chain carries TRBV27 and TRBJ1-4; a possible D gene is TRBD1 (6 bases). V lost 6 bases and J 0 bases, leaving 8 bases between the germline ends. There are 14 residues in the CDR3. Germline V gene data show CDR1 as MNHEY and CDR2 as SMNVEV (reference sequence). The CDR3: CASSRGSTNEKLFF. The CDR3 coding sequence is TGTGCCAGCAGCAGGGGTTCAACTAATGAAAAACTGTTTTTT.

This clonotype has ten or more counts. This chain's CDR3 is CASSLGLREKLFF. In DNA, the CDR3 is TGTGCCAGCAGCTTAGGCCTTCGGGAAAAACTGTTTTTT. This chain joins TRBV7-8 and TRBJ1-4; D is undetermined. V was clipped by 1 base and J by 8 bases, with 8 bases between them. The length of the CDR3 is 13 residues. Looked up from germline, CDR1 is SGHVS and CDR2 is FQNEAQ.

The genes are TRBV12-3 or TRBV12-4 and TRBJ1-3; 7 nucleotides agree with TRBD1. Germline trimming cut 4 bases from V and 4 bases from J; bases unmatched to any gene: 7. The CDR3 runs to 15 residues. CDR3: CASSSMTGPGNTIYF. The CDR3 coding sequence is TGTGCCAGCAGTTCGATGACAGGGCCGGGAAACACCATATATTTT.

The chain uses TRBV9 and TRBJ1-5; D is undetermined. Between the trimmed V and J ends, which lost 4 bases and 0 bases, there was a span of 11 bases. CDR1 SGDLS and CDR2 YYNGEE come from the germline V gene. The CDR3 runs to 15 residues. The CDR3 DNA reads TGTGCCAGCAGCCCCATGTCGGATAGCAATCAGCCCCAGCATTTT. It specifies CASSPMSDSNQPQHF. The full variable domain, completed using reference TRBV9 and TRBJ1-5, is DSGVTQTPKHLITATGQRVTLRCSPRSGDLSVYWYQQSLDQGLQFLIQYYNGEERAKGNILERFSAQQFPDLHSELNLSSLELGDSALYFCASSPMSDSNQPQHFGDGTRLSIL.

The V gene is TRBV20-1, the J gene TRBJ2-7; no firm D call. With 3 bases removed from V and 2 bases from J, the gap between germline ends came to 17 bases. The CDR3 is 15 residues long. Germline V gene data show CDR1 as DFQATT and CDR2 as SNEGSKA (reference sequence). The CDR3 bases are TGCAGTGCTAGCGTTGAGGCCCGACTCCCCTACGAGCAGTACTTC. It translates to CSASVEARLPYEQYF.

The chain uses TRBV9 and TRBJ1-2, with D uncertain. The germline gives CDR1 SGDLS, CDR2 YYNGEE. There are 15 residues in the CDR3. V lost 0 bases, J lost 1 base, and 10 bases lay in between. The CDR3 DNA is TGTGCCAGCAGCGTAGACGGAGGGAGTAACTATGGCTACACCTTC. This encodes CASSVDGGSNYGYTF.

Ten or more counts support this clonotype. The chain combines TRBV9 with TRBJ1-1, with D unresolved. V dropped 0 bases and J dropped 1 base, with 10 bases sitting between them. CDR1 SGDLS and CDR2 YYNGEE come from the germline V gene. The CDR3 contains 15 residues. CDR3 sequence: CASSVGPGANTEAFF. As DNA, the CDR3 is TGTGCCAGCAGCGTAGGACCGGGTGCGAACACTGAAGCTTTCTTT.

This CDR3 reads CATALGRETQYF. Written as DNA, the CDR3 is TGTGCCACCGCACTAGGTAGAGAGACCCAGTACTTC. The genes are TRBV10-3 and TRBJ2-5; a possible D gene is TRBD2 (5 bases). The CDR3 consists of 12 residues. Germline CDR1 is ENHRY and CDR2 is SYGVKD. The V end was cut by 10 bases, the J end by 4 bases, with 13 bases between.

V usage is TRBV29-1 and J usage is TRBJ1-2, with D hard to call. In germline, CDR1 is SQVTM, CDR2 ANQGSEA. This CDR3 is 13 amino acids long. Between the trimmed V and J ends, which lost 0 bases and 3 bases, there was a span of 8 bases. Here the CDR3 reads CSVEDRRDYGYTF. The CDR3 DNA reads TGCAGCGTTGAAGATCGGAGGGACTATGGCTACACCTTC.

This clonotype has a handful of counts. The CDR3 region has the DNA TGTGCCAGCAGCTTACCCTTACAGGGGACCGAGCAGTACTTC. Translated, it gives CASSLPLQGTEQYF. This chain uses TRBV7-9 with TRBJ2-7; the match to TRBD1 covers 7 bases. Per the germline V gene, CDR1 is SEHNR and CDR2 is FQNEAQ (reference sequence). The CDR3 extends over 14 amino acids. V lost 2 bases to trimming and J lost 6 bases; unmatched junction nucleotides: 7.

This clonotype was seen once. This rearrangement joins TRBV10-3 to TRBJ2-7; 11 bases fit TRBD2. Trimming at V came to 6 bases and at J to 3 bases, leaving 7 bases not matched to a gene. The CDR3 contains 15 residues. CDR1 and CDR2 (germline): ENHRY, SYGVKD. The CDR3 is CAIRARTSGLYEQYF. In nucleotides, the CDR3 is TGTGCCATCAGGGCCAGGACTAGCGGGCTCTACGAGCAGTACTTC.

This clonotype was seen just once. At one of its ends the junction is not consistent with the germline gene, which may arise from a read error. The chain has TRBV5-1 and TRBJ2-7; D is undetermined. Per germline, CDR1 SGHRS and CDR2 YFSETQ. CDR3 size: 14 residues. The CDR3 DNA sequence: TGCGCCGGCAGCTTGGTGCGTACTCCCTACGAGCAGTACTTC. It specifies CAGSLVRTPYEQYF. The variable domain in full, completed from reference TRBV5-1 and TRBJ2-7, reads KAGVTQTPRYLIKTRGQQVTLSCSPISGHRSVSWYQQTPGQGLQFLFEYFSETQRNKGNFPGRFSGRQFSNSRSEMNVSTLELGDSALYLCAGSLVRTPYEQYFGPGTRLTVT.